The subject of this entry is one TCR beta chain. Its antigen is unknown. Using immunoSEQ multiplex PCR, the repertoire was profiled, and TCRdb retains in-frame clones only, with some absent. The data contain approximately 150,000 clones, approximately 85% of them singletons. These data originate in a study of T cell responses to AZD1222 COVID-19 vaccine. Study-level points and caveats: Repertoire sampling occurred only after the peak T cell response. Unmutated variant regions are reportedly targeted by nearly half of spike-specific TCRs. Spike-specific TCR breadth rose after two AZD1222 doses, and depth rose as well. White British donors predominated, females outnumbered males, and clonal diversity was possibly underestimated.

The receptor was derived from an adult who received the MenACWY meningococcal vaccine as a control. Sequencing was performed on peripheral blood, taken 28 days after the second dose of the MenACWY control vaccine.

CDR3 coding DNA: TGCGCCAGCAGCCAAGATGATAGGGCCGAGTGGGCGGTAGAGCAGTACTTC. This sequence encodes CASSQDDRAEWAVEQYF. The genes are TRBV4-1 and TRBJ2-7; D is undetermined. CDR1 and CDR2 from the germline V gene are MGHRA and YSYEKL. V was trimmed by 0 bases and J by 7 bases, leaving 22 bases between them. The CDR3 totals 17 residues.